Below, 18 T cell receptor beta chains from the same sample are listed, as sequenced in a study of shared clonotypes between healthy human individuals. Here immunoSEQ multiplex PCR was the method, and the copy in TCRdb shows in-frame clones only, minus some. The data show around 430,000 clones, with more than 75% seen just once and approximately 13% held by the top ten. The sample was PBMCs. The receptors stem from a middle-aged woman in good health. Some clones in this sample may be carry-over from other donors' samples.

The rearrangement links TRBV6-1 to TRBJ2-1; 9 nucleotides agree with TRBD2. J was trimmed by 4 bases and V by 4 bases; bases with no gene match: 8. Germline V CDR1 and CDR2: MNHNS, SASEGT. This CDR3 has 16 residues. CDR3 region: CASSASPGLAYNEQFF. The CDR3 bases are TGTGCCAGCAGTGCGAGCCCGGGACTAGCATACAATGAGCAGTTCTTC.

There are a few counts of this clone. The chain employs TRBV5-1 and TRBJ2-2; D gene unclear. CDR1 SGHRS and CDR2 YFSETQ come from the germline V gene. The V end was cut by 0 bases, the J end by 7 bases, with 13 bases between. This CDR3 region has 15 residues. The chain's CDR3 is CASSLEGPWGGELFF. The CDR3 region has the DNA TGCGCCAGCAGCTTGGAGGGTCCGTGGGGCGGGGAGCTGTTTTTT.

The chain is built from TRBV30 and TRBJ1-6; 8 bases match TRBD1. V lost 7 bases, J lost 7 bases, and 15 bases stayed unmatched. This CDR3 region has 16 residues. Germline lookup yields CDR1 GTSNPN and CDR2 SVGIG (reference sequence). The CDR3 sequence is CALNHGQGDGNSPLHF. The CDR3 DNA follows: TGTGCCTTGAACCACGGACAGGGAGATGGGAATTCACCCCTCCACTTT. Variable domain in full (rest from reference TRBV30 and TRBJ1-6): SQTIHQWPATLVQPVGSPLSLECTVEGTSNPNLYWYRQAAGRGLQLLFYSVGIGQISSEVPQNLSASRPQDRQFILSSKKLLLSDSGFYLCALNHGQGDGNSPLHFGNGTRLTVT.

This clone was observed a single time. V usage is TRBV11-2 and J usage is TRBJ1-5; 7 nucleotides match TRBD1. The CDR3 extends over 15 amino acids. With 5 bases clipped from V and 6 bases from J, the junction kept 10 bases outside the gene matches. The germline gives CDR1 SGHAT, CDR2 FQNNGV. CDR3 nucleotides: TGTGCCAGCAGCCACGGGACAGATATTTCTCAGCCCCAGCATTTT. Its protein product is CASSHGTDISQPQHF.

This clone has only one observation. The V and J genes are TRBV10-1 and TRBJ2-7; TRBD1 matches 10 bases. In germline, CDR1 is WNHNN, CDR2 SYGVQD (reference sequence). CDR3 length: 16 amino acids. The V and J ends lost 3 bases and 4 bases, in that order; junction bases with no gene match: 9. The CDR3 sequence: CASSDSPGTGDYEQYF. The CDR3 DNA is TGCGCCAGCAGTGACTCCCCCGGGACAGGGGATTACGAGCAGTACTTC.

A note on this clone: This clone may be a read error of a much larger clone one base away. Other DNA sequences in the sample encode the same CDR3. This CDR3 reads CSVGSGILRAYTEAFF. The CDR3 nucleotides read TGTAGCGTTGGGTCGGGGATCCTCAGGGCCTACACTGAAGCTTTCTTT. This chain links TRBV29-1 with TRBJ1-1; maybe TRBD1 (5 bases). CDR3 length: 16 amino acids. Per germline, CDR1 SQVTM and CDR2 ANQGSEA.

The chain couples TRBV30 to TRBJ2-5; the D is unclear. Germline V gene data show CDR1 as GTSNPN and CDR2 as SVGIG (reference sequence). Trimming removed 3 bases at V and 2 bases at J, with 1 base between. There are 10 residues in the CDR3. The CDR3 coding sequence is TGTGCCTGGAGGCAAGAGACCCAGTACTTC. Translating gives CAWRQETQYF. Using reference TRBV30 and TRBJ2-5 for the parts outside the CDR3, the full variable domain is SQTIHQWPATLVQPVGSPLSLECTVEGTSNPNLYWYRQAAGRGLQLLFYSVGIGQISSEVPQNLSASRPQDRQFILSSKKLLLSDSGFYLCAWRQETQYFGPGTRLLVL.

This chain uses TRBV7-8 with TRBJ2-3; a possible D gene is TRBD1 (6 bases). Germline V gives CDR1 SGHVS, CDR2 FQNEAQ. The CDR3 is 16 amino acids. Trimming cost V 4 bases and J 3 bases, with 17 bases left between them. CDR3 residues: CASSSPPGHRTDTQYF. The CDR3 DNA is TGTGCCAGCAGCTCCCCGCCGGGACACAGAACAGATACGCAGTATTTT.

The CDR3 here is CSATGQYGYTF. Written as DNA, the CDR3 is TGCAGTGCAACAGGACAGTATGGCTACACCTTC. This chain links TRBV20-1 with TRBJ1-2; tentative D call: TRBD1 (6 bases). CDR3 length: 11 amino acids. Per germline, CDR1 DFQATT and CDR2 SNEGSKA (reference sequence). V was clipped by 6 bases and J by 5 bases, with 10 bases between them.

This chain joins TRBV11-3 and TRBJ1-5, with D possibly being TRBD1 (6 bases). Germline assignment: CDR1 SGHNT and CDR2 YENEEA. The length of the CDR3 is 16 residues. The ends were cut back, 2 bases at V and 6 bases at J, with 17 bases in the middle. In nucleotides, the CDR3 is TGTGCCAGCAGCTTACCCGGGACACCTCCCGGTCAGCCCCAGCATTTT. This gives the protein CASSLPGTPPGQPQHF.

The CDR3 nucleotides read TGTGCCAGTAGTACAGGGGGTCGTAGCAATCAGCCCCAGCATTTT. It codes for CASSTGGRSNQPQHF. The rearrangement links TRBV19 to TRBJ1-5; 7 bases align to TRBD1. V lost 4 bases to trimming and J lost 0 bases; unmatched junction nucleotides: 3. Germline assignment: CDR1 LNHDA and CDR2 SQIVND (reference sequence). CDR3 length: 15 residues.

The CDR3 loop reads CASTGRLEGEKLFF. CDR3 coding DNA: TGTGCCAGCACGGGACGCCTAGAGGGGGAAAAACTGTTTTTT. The gene calls are TRBV27 and TRBJ1-4, with a tentative D call TRBD1 (5 bases). The CDR3 has 14 residues. Germline CDR1 MNHEY, CDR2 SMNVEV (reference sequence). Trimming pared 7 bases from V and 8 bases from J, leaving 17 bases between.

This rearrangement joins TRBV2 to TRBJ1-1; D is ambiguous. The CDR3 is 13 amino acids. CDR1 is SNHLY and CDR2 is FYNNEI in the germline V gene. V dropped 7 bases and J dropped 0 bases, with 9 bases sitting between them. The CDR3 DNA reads TGTGCCAGCAAACTCCAGATGAACACTGAAGCTTTCTTT. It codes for CASKLQMNTEAFF.

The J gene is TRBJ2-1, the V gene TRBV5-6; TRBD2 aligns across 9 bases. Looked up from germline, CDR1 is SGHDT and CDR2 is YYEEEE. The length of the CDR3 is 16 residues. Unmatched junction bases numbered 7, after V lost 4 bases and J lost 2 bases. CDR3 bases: TGTGCCAGCAGCCGTTCCATAGCGGGAGCCTACAATGAGCAGTTCTTC. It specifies CASSRSIAGAYNEQFF.

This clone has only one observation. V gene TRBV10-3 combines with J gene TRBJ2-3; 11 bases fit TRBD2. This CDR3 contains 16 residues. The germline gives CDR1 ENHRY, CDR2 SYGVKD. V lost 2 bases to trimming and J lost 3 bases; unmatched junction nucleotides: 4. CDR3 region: CAISELLAGGTDTQYF. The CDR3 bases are TGTGCCATCAGTGAGCTTCTAGCGGGAGGTACAGATACGCAGTATTTT.

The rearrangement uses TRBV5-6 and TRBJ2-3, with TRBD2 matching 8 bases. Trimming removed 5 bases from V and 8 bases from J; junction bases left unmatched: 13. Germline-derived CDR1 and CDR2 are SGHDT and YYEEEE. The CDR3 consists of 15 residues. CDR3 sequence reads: CASRPSGRPGSTQYF. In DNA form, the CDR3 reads TGTGCCAGCAGACCAAGCGGGAGACCCGGCTCTACGCAGTATTTT.

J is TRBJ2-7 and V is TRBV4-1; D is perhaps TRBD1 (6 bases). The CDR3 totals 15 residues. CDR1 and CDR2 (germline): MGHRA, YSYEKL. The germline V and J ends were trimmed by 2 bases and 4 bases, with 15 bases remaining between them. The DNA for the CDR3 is TGCGCCAGCAGCCAATTTGGGGGCAGTGGGTACGAGCAGTACTTC. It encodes CASSQFGGSGYEQYF.

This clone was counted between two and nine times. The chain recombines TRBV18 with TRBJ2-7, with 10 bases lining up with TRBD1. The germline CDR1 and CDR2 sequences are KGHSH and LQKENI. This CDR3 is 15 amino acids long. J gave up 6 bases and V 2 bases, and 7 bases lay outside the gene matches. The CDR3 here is CASSPVWGTGAEQYF. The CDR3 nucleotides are TGTGCCAGCTCACCAGTTTGGGGGACAGGGGCCGAGCAGTACTTC.